This T cell receptor (beta chain) was sequenced during a study of low-dose radiotherapy and immunotherapy resistance in tumors. The wider study: Cohort 1 was given 0.5 Gy fractions every 2 weeks, 6.5 Gy in total. A total of 13 Gy over 26 weeks was given to Cohort 2 as 1 Gy per fraction every two weeks.

This clonotype has at least ten counts. Trimming cost V 0 bases and J 5 bases, with 7 bases left between them. This CDR3 is 13 amino acids long. The germline V gene has CDR1 LGHDT and CDR2 YNNKEL (reference sequence). With TRAV- and TRBV-specific primers, first-strand cDNA was made, covering the alpha and beta chains. A constant-region primer paired with the V-primer adapter amplified TCRs over around 18 PCR cycles. With in vitro transcription, the isolated mRNA was amplified. TCRdb passed the reads through MiXCR, listing each CDR3 protein once. The top ten clones hold approximately 4% of a sample with 95,000 to 100,000 distinct CDR3 sequences, roughly 20% of them seen once. The time point was: after trial treatment. Treatment indicated: LDRT plus nivolumab, ipilimumab, low-dose cyclophosphamide and aspirin (RACIN trial). Advanced solid tumors lacking tumor-infiltrating lymphocytes characterized eligible patients.

The rearrangement links TRBV3-1 to TRBJ1-1; D unclear. The sequence was obtained from a male donor with prostate cancer. Sequenced here: PBMCs, sampled after low-dose radiotherapy plus immunotherapy. CDR3 in amino acids: CASSQDSGTEAFF. The CDR3 DNA reads TGTGCCAGCAGCCAAGATTCCGGGACTGAAGCTTTCTTT. Based on the CDR3 plus reference TRBV3-1 and TRBJ1-1, the full variable domain is DTAVSQTPKYLVTQMGNDKSIKCEQNLGHDTMYWYKQDSKKFLKIMFSYNNKELIINETVPNRFSPKSPDKAHLNLHINSLELGDSAVYFCASSQDSGTEAFFGQGTRLTVV.